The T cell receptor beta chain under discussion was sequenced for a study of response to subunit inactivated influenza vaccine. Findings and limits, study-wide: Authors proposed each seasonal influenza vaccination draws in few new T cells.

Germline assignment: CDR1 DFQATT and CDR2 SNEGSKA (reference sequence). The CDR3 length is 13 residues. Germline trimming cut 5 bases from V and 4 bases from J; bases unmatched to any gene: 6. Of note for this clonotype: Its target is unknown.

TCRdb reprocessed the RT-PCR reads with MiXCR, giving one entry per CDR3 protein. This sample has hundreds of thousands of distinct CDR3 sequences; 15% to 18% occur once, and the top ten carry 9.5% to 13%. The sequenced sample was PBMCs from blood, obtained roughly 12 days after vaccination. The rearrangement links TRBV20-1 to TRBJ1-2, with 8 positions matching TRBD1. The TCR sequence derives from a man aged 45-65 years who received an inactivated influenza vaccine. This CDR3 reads CSASQGAVYGYTF. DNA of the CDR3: TGCAGTGCTTCTCAGGGGGCGGTCTATGGCTACACCTTC.